This TCR beta chain was retrieved from a study of T cell repertoires in cytomegalovirus infection. The V gene's germline CDR1 is SGHTA and CDR2 FQGNSA. The ends lost 5 bases at V and 1 base at J; junction bases unmatched: 4. The CDR3 has 14 amino acids. One entry per CDR3 protein, called by TCRdb with MiXCR from the reads. The sample records about 300,000 distinct CDR3 sequences, 8% to 10% being singletons. The table lists this clonotype with many counts. Antigen: not known. Whole-study results and caveats: Clonotype analysis showed dominance of the ex vivo response by HLA-C-restricted CMV-specific TCR beta clonotypes. Carriers of CMV and the relevant HLA type were discriminated by public TCR beta frequency.

J is TRBJ1-1 and V is TRBV7-2, with 7 bases that match TRBD1. Sequencing was carried out using PBMCs. This TCR derives from a human donor in good health (CMV status not recorded). Some clones in this sample may be carry-over from other donors' samples. The CDR3 region is CASSRDSTNTEAFF. The CDR3 DNA reads TGTGCCAGCAGCCGGGACAGTACGAACACTGAAGCTTTCTTT.